Listed below are T cell receptor beta chains from one sample, sequenced in a study of blood T cell repertoires in COVID-19. Clones were sequenced by immunoSEQ multiplex PCR, and TCRdb holds only the in-frame ones, with some missing. This table has about 250,000 clones, around 86% appearing once. Sequencing was performed on peripheral blood. The receptors derive from an older woman who had recovered from COVID-19. Both conserved end residues are part of each CDR3. A D gene is named only where the DNA matches it firmly. A clone size is listed for some rows: how often the clone was seen (once, few, many), or a class if it is expanded.

clone size: NA
J gene: TRBJ1-3
D gene: NA
V gene: TRBV5-6
CDR3 DNA: TGTGCCAGCAGCTTGGTCGGACAAACTGGAAACACCATATATTTT
CDR3 protein: CASSLVGQTGNTIYF

clone size: NA
J gene: TRBJ2-3
D gene: NA
V gene: TRBV7-8
CDR3 DNA: TGTGCCAGCAGCTGGGGGGCGGGGACTACTCGGAGGACGCAGTATTTT
CDR3 protein: CASSWGAGTTRRTQYF

clone size: NA
J gene: TRBJ1-1
D gene: TRBD1
V gene: TRBV7-8
CDR3 DNA: TGTGCCAGCAGCCCTCGGACAGGGGCAATTATGAACACTGAAGCTTTCTTT
CDR3 protein: CASSPRTGAIMNTEAFF

clone size: NA
J gene: TRBJ1-2
D gene: TRBD1
V gene: TRBV7-8
CDR3 DNA: TGTGCCAGCAGCTTATACGGACAGGGGTATGGCTACACCTTC
CDR3 protein: CASSLYGQGYGYTF

clone size: NA
J gene: TRBJ1-6
D gene: TRBD1
V gene: TRBV5-1
CDR3 DNA: TGCGCCAGCAGCTACCGTGACAGGGGGCTTTGGTCACCCCTCCACTTT
CDR3 protein: CASSYRDRGLWSPLHF

clone size: NA
J gene: TRBJ2-7
D gene: NA
V gene: TRBV5-1
CDR3 DNA: TGCGCCAGCAGCTTGGATGCGGGTTGGGAGCAGTACTTC
CDR3 protein: CASSLDAGWEQYF

clone size: NA
J gene: TRBJ1-2
D gene: NA
V gene: TRBV5-1
CDR3 DNA: TGCGCCAGCAGCTTGGCGGTATTTTCTAACTATGGCTACACCTTC
CDR3 protein: CASSLAVFSNYGYTF

clone size: NA
J gene: TRBJ2-7
D gene: TRBD1
V gene: TRBV19
CDR3 DNA: TGTGCCAGTCAAGATGGGGGACAGGGGGCGCATTCCTACGAGCAGTACTTC
CDR3 protein: CASQDGGQGAHSYEQYF

clone size: few
J gene: TRBJ2-7
D gene: NA
V gene: TRBV7-9
CDR3 DNA: TGTGCCAGCAGCTTAGGGCGGGGCGACTCCTACGAGCAGTACTTC
CDR3 protein: CASSLGRGDSYEQYF

clone size: NA
J gene: TRBJ1-2
D gene: NA
V gene: TRBV6-5
CDR3 DNA: TGTGCCAGCAGTTATGGCCTTTTAAACTATGGCTACACCTTC
CDR3 protein: CASSYGLLNYGYTF

clone size: few
J gene: TRBJ2-5
D gene: TRBD1
V gene: TRBV29-1
CDR3 DNA: TGCAGCGTTCGGACAGGGGGGGTCCGGAAGACCCAGTACTTC
CDR3 protein: CSVRTGGVRKTQYF

clone size: many
J gene: TRBJ2-2
D gene: TRBD2
V gene: TRBV3-1/TRBV3-2
CDR3 DNA: TGTGCCAGCAGCCAAGATCAGGGACTAGCGGGGTCCGGGGAGCTGTTTTTT
CDR3 protein: CASSQDQGLAGSGELFF

clone size: few
J gene: TRBJ2-4
D gene: NA
V gene: TRBV15
CDR3 DNA: TGTGCCACCAGCAGAGACCCCCCCTCAGGGACCAAAAACATTCAGTACTTC
CDR3 protein: CATSRDPPSGTKNIQYF

clone size: NA
J gene: TRBJ2-7
D gene: NA
V gene: TRBV11-2
CDR3 DNA: TGTGCCAGCAGCCCGACATTCTACGAGCAGTACTTC
CDR3 protein: CASSPTFYEQYF

clone size: once
J gene: TRBJ1-6
D gene: TRBD1
V gene: TRBV27
CDR3 DNA: TGTGCCAGCAGTTTGGACAGGGAGTATTCACCCCTCCACTTT
CDR3 protein: CASSLDREYSPLHF

clone size: NA
J gene: TRBJ1-6
D gene: NA
V gene: TRBV6-6
CDR3 DNA: TGTGCCAGCATCCCGGACACTCTTGTTTCCGAGCCCCTCCACTTT
CDR3 protein: CASIPDTLVSEPLHF

clone size: NA
J gene: TRBJ1-4
D gene: NA
V gene: TRBV2
CDR3 DNA: TGTGCCAGCGCAGGGCCCACAAATGAAAAACTGTTTTTT
CDR3 protein: CASAGPTNEKLFF

clone size: NA
J gene: TRBJ1-1
D gene: TRBD1
V gene: TRBV5-1
CDR3 DNA: TGCGCCAGCAGCTTGGCCTCACAGGGGTACACTGAAGCTTTCTTT
CDR3 protein: CASSLASQGYTEAFF

clone size: NA
J gene: TRBJ2-7
D gene: NA
V gene: TRBV7-2
CDR3 DNA: TGTGCCAGCAGCTCTCCCGCGCTCGAGCAGTACTTC
CDR3 protein: CASSSPALEQYF

clone size: NA
J gene: TRBJ2-1
D gene: TRBD2
V gene: TRBV6-5
CDR3 DNA: TGTGCCAGCCAAGGACTAGCGGATGAGCAGTTCTTC
CDR3 protein: CASQGLADEQFF

clone size: once
J gene: TRBJ2-7
D gene: TRBD2
V gene: TRBV2
CDR3 DNA: TGTGCCAGCAGCAGCGGGGGGGCCTTCTACGAGCAGTACTTC
CDR3 protein: CASSSGGAFYEQYF

clone size: NA
J gene: TRBJ2-1
D gene: TRBD1
V gene: TRBV5-1
CDR3 DNA: TGCGCCAGCAGCTTGGCGACAGGGTTGAGCTCCTACAATGAGCAGTTCTTC
CDR3 protein: CASSLATGLSSYNEQFF

clone size: NA
J gene: TRBJ1-5
D gene: NA
V gene: TRBV5-8
CDR3 DNA: TGTGCCAGCAGCTTGACAGGGCGAGTTGAGCCCCAGCATTTT
CDR3 protein: CASSLTGRVEPQHF

clone size: NA
J gene: TRBJ2-7
D gene: NA
V gene: TRBV6-2/TRBV6-3
CDR3 DNA: TGTGCCAGCAGTTACTCGATTACAGTTGCTTACGAGCAGTACTTC
CDR3 protein: CASSYSITVAYEQYF

clone size: NA
J gene: TRBJ1-2
D gene: NA
V gene: TRBV9
CDR3 DNA: TGTGCCAACCCCTTCCGACAGATTCCCTATGGCTACACCTTC
CDR3 protein: CANPFRQIPYGYTF

clone size: NA
J gene: TRBJ1-1
D gene: TRBD1
V gene: TRBV7-8
CDR3 DNA: TGTGCCAGCAGCCAGCCGGGACAGGGGGCGGACACTGAAGCTTTCTTT
CDR3 protein: CASSQPGQGADTEAFF

clone size: NA
J gene: TRBJ2-2
D gene: NA
V gene: TRBV7-8
CDR3 DNA: TGTGCCAGCAGCTTAGTACTAGTCGGGGGGGAGCTGTTTTTT
CDR3 protein: CASSLVLVGGELFF

clone size: NA
J gene: TRBJ1-5
D gene: NA
V gene: TRBV27
CDR3 DNA: TGTGCCAGCAGTACCTCCGGGGGAAAGGGGTCTAGCCAGCCCCAGCATTTT
CDR3 protein: CASSTSGGKGSSQPQHF

clone size: NA
J gene: TRBJ1-1
D gene: TRBD1
V gene: TRBV5-6
CDR3 DNA: TGTGCCAGCAGCTTCGCTGACAGGGGTGGCACTGAAGCTTTCTTT
CDR3 protein: CASSFADRGGTEAFF

clone size: NA
J gene: TRBJ2-3
D gene: NA
V gene: TRBV28
CDR3 DNA: TGTGCCAGCCTTAACCGACTTGGAGTCCTCACAGATACGCAGTATTTT
CDR3 protein: CASLNRLGVLTDTQYF

clone size: NA
J gene: TRBJ2-1
D gene: TRBD1
V gene: TRBV6-5
CDR3 DNA: TGTGCCAGCGATTGGGACAGGGACAATGAGCAGTTCTTC
CDR3 protein: CASDWDRDNEQFF

clone size: NA
J gene: TRBJ1-6
D gene: NA
V gene: TRBV3-1/TRBV3-2
CDR3 DNA: TGTGCCAGCAGCCGGACAGTCTATAATTCACCCCTCCACTTT
CDR3 protein: CASSRTVYNSPLHF

clone size: NA
J gene: TRBJ2-1
D gene: TRBD2
V gene: TRBV6-1
CDR3 DNA: TGTGCCAGCAGTCATAGCGGGGGGGGAACCAATGAGCAGTTCTTC
CDR3 protein: CASSHSGGGTNEQFF